A selection of T cell receptor beta chains follows, all from one sample in a study of T cells in Graves' hyperthyroidism and ophthalmopathy. TCRdb passed the multiplex PCR reads through MiXCR, listing each CDR3 protein once. The sample consists of 350,000 to 400,000 distinct CDR3 sequences, about 18% of them appearing once. The material sequenced was blood. These receptors came from a man between 18 and 35 years old with Graves' ophthalmopathy. Each CDR3 is given with its conserved first and last residue. The D gene is left open where the match is weak. Clone sizes are given selectively: once, few, many, or a class where the clone is expanded.

v_call	clone_size	j_call	d_call	cdr3_nt	cdr3_aa
TRBV2	-	TRBJ1-2	TRBD1	TGTGCCAGCAGTGAAGGGGCAGGGGGGGTCGGCTACACCTTC	CASSEGAGGVGYTF
TRBV7-6	many	TRBJ2-5	TRBD2	TGTGCCAGCACCGGTAGCGGGGGGGAAGAGACCCAGTACTTC	CASTGSGGEETQYF
TRBV20-1	-	TRBJ2-2	-	TGCAGTGCTAGAGATGAGGGGGGGGTCCGAGGAACCGGGGAGCTGTTTTTT	CSARDEGGVRGTGELFF
TRBV5-6	-	TRBJ2-3	-	TGTGCCAGCAGCTTTTTCTTAAGGACAGATACGCAGTATTTT	CASSFFLRTDTQYF
TRBV5-1	-	TRBJ1-2	-	TGCGCCAGCAGCCCCAATAGGGGGGCGGTGGATGGCTACACCTTC	CASSPNRGAVDGYTF
TRBV27	-	TRBJ1-2	TRBD1	TGTGCCAGCAGTTTAACAGCCCCAGGGGGCAGTGGCTACACCTTC	CASSLTAPGGSGYTF
TRBV6-6	many	TRBJ2-5	-	TGTGCCAGCAGTTACTCGAAGGGCCGGGGGGAGACCCAGTACTTC	CASSYSKGRGETQYF
TRBV4-1	few	TRBJ2-1	TRBD1	TGCGCCAGCAGCCAACCGGACAGGGGAGGGTACAATGAGCAGTTCTTC	CASSQPDRGGYNEQFF
TRBV5-6	once	TRBJ2-1	-	TGTGCCAGCAGCCCGGACACAGACAATGAGCAGTTCTTC	CASSPDTDNEQFF
TRBV7-2	-	TRBJ2-7	-	TGTGCCAGCAGCTTAAGCAGGTCCCTCTACGAGCAGTACTTC	CASSLSRSLYEQYF
TRBV3-1	-	TRBJ1-3	-	TGTGCCAGCAGCCTCATGAGCTCTGGAAACACCATATATTTT	CASSLMSSGNTIYF
TRBV9	few	TRBJ2-5	-	TGTGCCAGCAGCGTAGGGGCTGCAGGGGTTATTGAGACCCAGTACTTC	CASSVGAAGVIETQYF
TRBV5-1	-	TRBJ1-1	-	TGCGCCAGCAAGGGCGGCTTGAACACTGAAGCTTTCTTT	CASKGGLNTEAFF
TRBV6-2/TRBV6-3	many	TRBJ1-2	-	TGTGCCAGCAGTTACCTGCCTCGGACCGGGCGAGGTGGCTACACCTTC	CASSYLPRTGRGGYTF
TRBV2	-	TRBJ2-2	TRBD2	TGTGCCAGCCTAGCCCGGGTACTAGCGGGGGGCACCGGGGAGCTGTTTTTT	CASLARVLAGGTGELFF
TRBV2	many	TRBJ1-1	-	TGTGCCAGCAGAGACAGGTTCTGGGCTGAAGCTTTCTTT	CASRDRFWAEAFF
TRBV3-1	few	TRBJ2-7	-	TGTGCCAGCAGCCCCTGGGGCTACGAGCAGTACTTC	CASSPWGYEQYF
TRBV6-1	many	TRBJ1-1	-	TGTGCCGGCGGCGCGCAGCCGAACACTGAAGCTTTCTTT	CAGGAQPNTEAFF
TRBV24-1	-	TRBJ2-3	-	TGTGCCACCAGGGGAACAGGACAGTATAGCACAGATACGCAGTATTTT	CATRGTGQYSTDTQYF
TRBV16	-	TRBJ2-5	-	TGTGCCAACAGCCTTCAAGGGGGAGGACAAGAGACCCAGTACTTC	CANSLQGGGQETQYF
TRBV15	-	TRBJ1-3	-	TGTGCCACCAACTCTGGAAACACCATATATTTT	CATNSGNTIYF
TRBV3-1	few	TRBJ2-7	TRBD1	TGTGCCAGCAGCCTCGAGAGGGGGCGAGTCGGACAGATATACGAGCAGTACTTC	CASSLERGRVGQIYEQYF
TRBV7-3	-	TRBJ2-7	-	TGTGCCAGCAGCTTAAAAGGGGGGAACGAGCAGTACTTC	CASSLKGGNEQYF
TRBV6-1	-	TRBJ1-3	-	TGTGCCAGCAGTGAAGGTATGAACAGTGGAAACACCATATATTTT	CASSEGMNSGNTIYF
TRBV11-3	many	TRBJ2-3	TRBD2	TGTGCCAGCAGCTTAGAAGGCGGGGGGGGTAGCACAGATACGCAGTATTTT	CASSLEGGGGSTDTQYF
TRBV12-3/TRBV12-4	many	TRBJ2-3	TRBD2	TGTGCCACGGGACTAGCGGGGGACTACACAGATACGCAGTATTTT	CATGLAGDYTDTQYF
TRBV2	many	TRBJ2-7	TRBD1	TGTGCCAGCAGCGAGACAGGGGGCCATTCCTACGAGCAGTACTTC	CASSETGGHSYEQYF
TRBV5-1	few	TRBJ1-1	-	TGCGCCAGCAGCTTGGTAAGGGGCGCGGCTGAAGCTTTCTTT	CASSLVRGAAEAFF
TRBV20-1	few	TRBJ1-2	-	TGCAGTGCTTCTATCTATGGCTACACCTTC	CSASIYGYTF
TRBV6-1	few	TRBJ1-6	-	TGTGCATCGGGGCAGGAGGATTCACCCCTCCACTTT	CASGQEDSPLHF
TRBV7-2	many	TRBJ2-7	-	TGTGCCAGCGCCCGGGGATTCTACGAGCAGTACTTC	CASARGFYEQYF
TRBV6-1	-	TRBJ2-1	TRBD2	TGTGCCAGCAGAAGGGCGGGGGAGGTCAATGAGCAGTTCTTC	CASRRAGEVNEQFF
TRBV7-8	many	TRBJ2-7	TRBD2	TGTGCCAGCAGCAGTAGGGCGGGGGTTCCCGAGCAGTACTTC	CASSSRAGVPEQYF
TRBV5-8	-	TRBJ2-2	TRBD2	TGTGCCAGCAGCTTGGCCCTGGCGAGCGGGGGGCTGTTTTTT	CASSLALASGGLFF
TRBV13	many	TRBJ2-5	-	TGTGCCAGCAGCTCCTCCGCGGCGTTCCCGGGAGAGACCCAGTACTTC	CASSSSAAFPGETQYF
TRBV5-1	few	TRBJ2-2	TRBD1	TGCGCCAGCAGCTTGGACCAGGGGGCAGTAGGGGAGCTGTTTTTT	CASSLDQGAVGELFF
TRBV10-3	many	TRBJ1-1	TRBD1	TGTGCCATCAGGCCGGGACAGGGGGTTGTAGCAAACACTGAAGCTTTCTTT	CAIRPGQGVVANTEAFF
TRBV12-3/TRBV12-4	many	TRBJ1-5	-	TGTGCCAGCAGTCCGACAGCCAATCAGCCCCAGCATTTT	CASSPTANQPQHF
TRBV3-1	many	TRBJ1-1	-	TGTGCCAGCACCCCCCGGGAGAGGAACACTGAAGCTTTCTTT	CASTPRERNTEAFF
TRBV7-2	many	TRBJ1-2	TRBD1	TGTGCCAGCAGCATCAACAGGGGTAACTATGGCTACACCTTC	CASSINRGNYGYTF
TRBV6-1	many	TRBJ1-2	TRBD1	TGTGCCAGCAGACCGGGACAGGGGGTAACTGGCTACACCTTC	CASRPGQGVTGYTF
TRBV5-6	many	TRBJ2-7	-	TGTGCCAGCAGCGAACAGGTTCCCTACGAGCAGTACTTC	CASSEQVPYEQYF
TRBV2	-	TRBJ2-5	-	TGTGCCAGCAGTTTGGGGTTTGGAGGAGAGACCCAGTACTTC	CASSLGFGGETQYF
TRBV15	many	TRBJ2-3	TRBD2	TGTGCCACCAGCGGGGCTAGCGGGGGAACAGATACGCAGTATTTT	CATSGASGGTDTQYF